One sample yielded the 5 T cell receptor beta chains listed below, sequenced in a study of blood T cell repertoires in COVID-19. Produced via immunoSEQ multiplex PCR; TCRdb's table is partial and in-frame only. The table shows roughly 250,000 clones, with 88% occurring only once. Material: peripheral blood. The source is a woman between 25 and 40 years old with acute or convalescent COVID-19.

Concerning this clone: Compared with germline, one end of the junction differs, possibly owing to a read error. This chain uses TRBV19 with TRBJ2-7; TRBD2 matches 7 bases. This CDR3 has 16 amino acids. The germline gives CDR1 LNHDA, CDR2 SQIVND (reference sequence). CDR3 sequence: CASSGGGSGITYEQYF. CDR3 coding DNA: TGTGCCAGTAGTGGCGGTGGGAGCGGGATAACCTACGAGCAATACTTC.

J is TRBJ1-1 and V is TRBV12-3 or TRBV12-4, with D perhaps TRBD1 (6 bases). The length of the CDR3 is 13 residues. V lost 5 bases and J lost 1, with 8 bases in between. The CDR3, as DNA: TGTGCCAGCAGTGAACAGGGGAACACTGAAGCTTTCTTT. Translated, it gives CASSEQGNTEAFF.

This chain joins TRBV5-1 and TRBJ2-7, with a weak D call TRBD2 (5 bases). The V gene's germline CDR1 is SGHRS and CDR2 YFSETQ. The V gene lost 1 base and the J gene lost 0 bases, with 11 bases spanning the gap. There are 15 residues in the CDR3. The CDR3 is CASSLTSGSSYEQYF. CDR3 DNA sequence: TGCGCCAGCAGCTTGACTTCGGGAAGCTCCTACGAGCAGTACTTC.

V is TRBV30 and J is TRBJ2-5; TRBD1 might be the D (5 bases). Germline loops: CDR1 GTSNPN, CDR2 SVGIG (reference sequence). Trimming took off 5 bases at V and 4 bases at J, with 8 bases between the two ends. The CDR3 has 11 residues. The CDR3 region has the DNA TGTGCCTGGTTAGACAGAGAGACCCAGTACTTC. Translated: CAWLDRETQYF.

J is TRBJ1-5 and V is TRBV15, with 7 bases identical to TRBD1. The trim removed 3 bases at V and 5 bases at J, leaving 10 bases unmatched. The CDR3 is made up of 16 amino acids. CDR1 is LNHNV and CDR2 is YYDKDF in the germline V gene (reference sequence). The CDR3 DNA follows: TGTGCCACCAGCAGGACCAGGGGGTCGTTGGATCAGCCCCAGCATTTT. This sequence encodes CATSRTRGSLDQPQHF.